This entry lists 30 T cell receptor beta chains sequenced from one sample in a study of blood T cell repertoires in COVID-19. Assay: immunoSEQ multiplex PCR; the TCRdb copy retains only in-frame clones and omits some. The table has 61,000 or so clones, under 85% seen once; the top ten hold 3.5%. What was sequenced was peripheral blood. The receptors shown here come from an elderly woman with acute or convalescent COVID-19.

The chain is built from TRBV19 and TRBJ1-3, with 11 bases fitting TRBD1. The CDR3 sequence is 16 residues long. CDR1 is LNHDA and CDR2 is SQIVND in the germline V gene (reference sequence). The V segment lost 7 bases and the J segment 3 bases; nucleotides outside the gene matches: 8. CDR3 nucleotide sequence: TGTGCCAGTATCCCGGACAGGGGGCGCGGTGGAAACACCATATATTTT. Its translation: CASIPDRGRGGNTIYF.

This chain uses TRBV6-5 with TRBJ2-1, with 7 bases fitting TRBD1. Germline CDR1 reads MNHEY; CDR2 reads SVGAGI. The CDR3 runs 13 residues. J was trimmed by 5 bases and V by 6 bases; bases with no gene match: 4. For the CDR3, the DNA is TGTGCCAGCAGAATGGGACAGCACAATGAGCAGTTCTTC. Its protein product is CASRMGQHNEQFF.

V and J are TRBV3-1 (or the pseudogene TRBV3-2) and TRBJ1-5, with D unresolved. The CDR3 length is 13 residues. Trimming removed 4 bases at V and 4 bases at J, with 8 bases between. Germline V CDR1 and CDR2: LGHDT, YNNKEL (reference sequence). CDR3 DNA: TGTGCCAGCAGCCGGACGGGAAATCAGCCCCAGCATTTT. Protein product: CASSRTGNQPQHF.

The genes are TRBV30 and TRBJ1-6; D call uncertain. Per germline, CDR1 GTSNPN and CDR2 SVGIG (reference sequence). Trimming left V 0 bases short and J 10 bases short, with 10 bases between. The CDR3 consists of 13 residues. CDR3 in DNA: TGTGCCTGGAGTGTTAAACACGAATCACCCCTCCACTTT. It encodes CAWSVKHESPLHF.

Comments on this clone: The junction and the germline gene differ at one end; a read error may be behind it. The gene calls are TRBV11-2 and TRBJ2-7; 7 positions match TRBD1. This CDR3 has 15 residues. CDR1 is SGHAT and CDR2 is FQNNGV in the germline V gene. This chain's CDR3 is CASSVDRDRTYEQYF. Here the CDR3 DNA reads TGTGCCAGCAGCGTAGACAGGGATAGGACCTACGAGCAGTACTTC.

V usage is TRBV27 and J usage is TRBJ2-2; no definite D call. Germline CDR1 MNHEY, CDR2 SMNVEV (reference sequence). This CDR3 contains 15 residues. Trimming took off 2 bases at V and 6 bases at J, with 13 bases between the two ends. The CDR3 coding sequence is TGTGCCAGCAGTTTAGGTGGCTGGGCCGCCGGGGAGCTGTTTTTT. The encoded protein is CASSLGGWAAGELFF.

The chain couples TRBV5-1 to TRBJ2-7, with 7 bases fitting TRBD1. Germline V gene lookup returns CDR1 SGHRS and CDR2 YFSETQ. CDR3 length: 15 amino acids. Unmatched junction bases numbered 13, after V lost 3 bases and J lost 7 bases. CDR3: CASSSLQGTSEEQYF. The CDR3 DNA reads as TGCGCCAGCAGCTCCTTACAGGGGACATCCGAAGAGCAGTACTTC.

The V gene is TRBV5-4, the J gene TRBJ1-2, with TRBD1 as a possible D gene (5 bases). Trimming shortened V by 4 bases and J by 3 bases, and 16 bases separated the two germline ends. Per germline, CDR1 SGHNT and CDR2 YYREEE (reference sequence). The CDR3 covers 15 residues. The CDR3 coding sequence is TGTGCCAGCAGCGGGGGGGTCCCAGGGCACTATGGCTACACCTTC. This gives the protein CASSGGVPGHYGYTF.

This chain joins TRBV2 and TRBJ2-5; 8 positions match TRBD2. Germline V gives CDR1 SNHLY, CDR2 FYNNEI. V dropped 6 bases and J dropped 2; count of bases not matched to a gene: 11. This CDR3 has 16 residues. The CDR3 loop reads CASRDGGGGPQETQYF. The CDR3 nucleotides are TGTGCCAGCAGAGATGGAGGCGGGGGGCCACAAGAGACCCAGTACTTC.

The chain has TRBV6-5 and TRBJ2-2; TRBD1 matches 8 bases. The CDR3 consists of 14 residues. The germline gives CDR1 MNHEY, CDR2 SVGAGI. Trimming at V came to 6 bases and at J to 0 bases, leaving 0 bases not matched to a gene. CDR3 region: CASRQGANTGELFF. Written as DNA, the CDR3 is TGTGCCAGCAGACAGGGGGCGAACACCGGGGAGCTGTTTTTT.

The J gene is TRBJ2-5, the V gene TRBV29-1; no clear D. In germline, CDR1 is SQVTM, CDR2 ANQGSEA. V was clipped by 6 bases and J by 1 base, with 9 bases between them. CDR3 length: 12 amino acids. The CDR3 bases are TGCAGCGTCGCGGCCTCCCAAGAGACCCAGTACTTC. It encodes CSVAASQETQYF.

Here the CDR3 DNA reads TGTGCCCTCCAGGGGGCTGGGGGTCAGCCCCAGCATTTT. This codes for CALQGAGGQPQHF. The V gene is TRBV28, the J gene TRBJ1-5; 8 bases agree with TRBD1. This CDR3 spans 13 amino acids. J gave up 6 bases and V 11 bases, and 9 bases lay outside the gene matches. Per the germline V gene, CDR1 is MDHEN and CDR2 is SYDVKM.

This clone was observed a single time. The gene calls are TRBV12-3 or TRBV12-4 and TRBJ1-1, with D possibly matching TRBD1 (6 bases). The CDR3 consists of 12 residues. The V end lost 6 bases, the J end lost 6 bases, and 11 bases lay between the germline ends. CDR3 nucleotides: TGTGCCAGCAGCGACGGACAGCCTGAAGCTTTCTTT. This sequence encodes CASSDGQPEAFF.

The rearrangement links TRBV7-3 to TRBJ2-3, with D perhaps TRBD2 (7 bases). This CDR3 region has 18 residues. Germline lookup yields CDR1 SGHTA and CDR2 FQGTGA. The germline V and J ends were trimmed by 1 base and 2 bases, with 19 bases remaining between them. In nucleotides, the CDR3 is TGTGCCAGCAGCTTAAGGGGGCCGGCTAGCGGATTCACAGATACGCAGTATTTT. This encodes CASSLRGPASGFTDTQYF.

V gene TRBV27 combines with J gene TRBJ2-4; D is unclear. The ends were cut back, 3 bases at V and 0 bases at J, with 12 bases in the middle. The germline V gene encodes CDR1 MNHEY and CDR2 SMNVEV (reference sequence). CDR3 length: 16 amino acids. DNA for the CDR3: TGTGCCAGCAGTTTTGCCCAAAAACTAGCCAAAAACATTCAGTACTTC. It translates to CASSFAQKLAKNIQYF.

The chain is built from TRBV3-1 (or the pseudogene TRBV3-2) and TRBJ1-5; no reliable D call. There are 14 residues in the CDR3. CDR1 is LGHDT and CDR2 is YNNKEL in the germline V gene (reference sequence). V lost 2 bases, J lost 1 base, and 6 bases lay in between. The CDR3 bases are TGTGCCAGCAGCCAAAGAGTGAGCAATCAGCCCCAGCATTTT. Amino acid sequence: CASSQRVSNQPQHF.

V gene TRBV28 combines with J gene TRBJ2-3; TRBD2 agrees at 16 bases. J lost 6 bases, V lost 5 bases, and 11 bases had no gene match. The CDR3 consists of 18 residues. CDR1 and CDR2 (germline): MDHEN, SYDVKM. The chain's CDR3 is CASSPRGTSGRAGDTQYF. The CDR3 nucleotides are TGTGCCAGCAGTCCTAGGGGGACTAGCGGGAGGGCCGGGGATACGCAGTATTTT.

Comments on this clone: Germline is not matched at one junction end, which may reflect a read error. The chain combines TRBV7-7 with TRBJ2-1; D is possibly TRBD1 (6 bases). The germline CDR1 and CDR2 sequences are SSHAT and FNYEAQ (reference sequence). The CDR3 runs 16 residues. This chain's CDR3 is CASSLRGSSSYNEQFF. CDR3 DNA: TGTGCTAGCAGCTTAAGGGGGTCCAGCTCCTACAATGAGCAGTTCTTC.

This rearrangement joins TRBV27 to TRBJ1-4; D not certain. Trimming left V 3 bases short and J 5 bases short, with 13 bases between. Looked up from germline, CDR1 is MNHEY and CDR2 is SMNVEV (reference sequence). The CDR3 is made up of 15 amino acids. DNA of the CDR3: TGTGCCAGCAGTTTGTCCAGCGTACGAAATGAAAAACTGTTTTTT. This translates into CASSLSSVRNEKLFF.

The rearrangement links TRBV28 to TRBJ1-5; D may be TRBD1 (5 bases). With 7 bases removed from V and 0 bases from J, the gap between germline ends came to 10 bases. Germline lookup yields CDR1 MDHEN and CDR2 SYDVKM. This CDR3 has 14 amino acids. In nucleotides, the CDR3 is TGTGCCAGCACCACAGACAGTAGCAATCAGCCCCAGCATTTT. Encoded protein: CASTTDSSNQPQHF.

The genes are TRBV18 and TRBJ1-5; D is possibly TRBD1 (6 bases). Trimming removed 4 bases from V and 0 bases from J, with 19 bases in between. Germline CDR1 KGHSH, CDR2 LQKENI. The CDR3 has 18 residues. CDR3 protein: CASSLGQRTPSSNQPQHF. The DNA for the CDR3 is TGTGCCAGCTCACTAGGACAGCGAACCCCTTCTAGCAATCAGCCCCAGCATTTT.

For the CDR3, the DNA is TGTGCCAGCAGCTTAGGTCCATTAAACACCTACGAGCAGTACTTC. Translation gives CASSLGPLNTYEQYF. The rearrangement links TRBV7-3 to TRBJ2-7, with D uncertain. This CDR3 region has 15 residues. Trimming pared 2 bases from V and 2 bases from J, leaving 13 bases between. Looked up from germline, CDR1 is SGHTA and CDR2 is FQGTGA.

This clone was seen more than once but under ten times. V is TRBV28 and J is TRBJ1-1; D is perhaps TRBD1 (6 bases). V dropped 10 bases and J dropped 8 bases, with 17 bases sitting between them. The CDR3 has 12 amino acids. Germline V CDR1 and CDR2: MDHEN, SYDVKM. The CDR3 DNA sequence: TGTGCCATCGATACAGGGCATTCCGAAGCTTTCTTT. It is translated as CAIDTGHSEAFF.

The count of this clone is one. CDR3 protein: CASSQATATTELFF. The CDR3, as DNA: TGTGCCAGCAGCCAAGCGACAGCCACGACGGAACTGTTTTTT. The genes are TRBV3-1 (or the pseudogene TRBV3-2) and TRBJ1-4, with D possibly matching TRBD1 (5 bases). Trimming removed 1 base at V and 12 bases at J, with 15 bases between. CDR1 and CDR2 (germline): LGHDT, YNNKEL (reference sequence). The CDR3 runs 14 residues.

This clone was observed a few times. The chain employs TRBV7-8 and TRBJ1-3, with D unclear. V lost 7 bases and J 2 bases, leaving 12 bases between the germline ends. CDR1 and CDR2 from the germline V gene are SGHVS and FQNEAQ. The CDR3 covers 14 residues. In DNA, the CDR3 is TGTGCCAGCACCCTCCCGGTTGCTGGAAACACCATATATTTT. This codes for CASTLPVAGNTIYF.

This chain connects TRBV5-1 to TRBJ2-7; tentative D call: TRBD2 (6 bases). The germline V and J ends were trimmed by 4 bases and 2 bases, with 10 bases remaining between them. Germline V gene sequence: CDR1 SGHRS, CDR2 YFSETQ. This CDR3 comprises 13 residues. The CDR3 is CASSQTRAYEQYF. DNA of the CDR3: TGCGCCAGCAGCCAGACTAGAGCCTACGAGCAGTACTTC.

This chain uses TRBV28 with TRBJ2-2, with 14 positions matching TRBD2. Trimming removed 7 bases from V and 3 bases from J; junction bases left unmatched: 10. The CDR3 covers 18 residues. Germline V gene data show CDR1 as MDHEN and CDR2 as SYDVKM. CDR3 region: CASTRGLAGVGDTGELFF. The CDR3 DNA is TGTGCCAGCACCCGGGGACTAGCGGGAGTTGGCGACACCGGGGAGCTGTTTTTT.

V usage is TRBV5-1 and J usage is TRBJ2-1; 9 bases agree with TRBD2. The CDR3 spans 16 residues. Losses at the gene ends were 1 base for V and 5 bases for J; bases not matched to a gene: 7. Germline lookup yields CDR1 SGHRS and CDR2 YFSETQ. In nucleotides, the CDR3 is TGCGCCAGCAGCTTGATTGGAGCGGGAGGCCACAATGAGCAGTTCTTC. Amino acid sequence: CASSLIGAGGHNEQFF.

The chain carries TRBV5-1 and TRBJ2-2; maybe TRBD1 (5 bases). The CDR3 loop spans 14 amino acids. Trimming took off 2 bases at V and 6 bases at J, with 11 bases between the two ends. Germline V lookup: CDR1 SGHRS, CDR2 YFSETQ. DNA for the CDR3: TGCGCCAGCAGCTTCTCAACAGGCCCCGGGGAGCTGTTTTTT. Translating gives CASSFSTGPGELFF.

DNA for the CDR3: TGTGCCAGCAGCCAAGCGGGGGGACTAGCGGGAGTGGATGAGCAGTTCTTC. Encoded protein: CASSQAGGLAGVDEQFF. The chain is built from TRBV4-2 and TRBJ2-1; 14 bases align to TRBD2. Germline loops: CDR1 LGHNA, CDR2 YNFKEQ. The junction had 7 bases not matched to a gene; V was cut back by 1 base and J by 8 bases. This CDR3 contains 17 residues.